Each of the 18 T cell receptor beta chains below was sequenced from the same sample in a study of CD8 T cells in ankylosing spondylitis (dated by TCRdb to about 2017). The library was built by means of 5' RACE. TCRdb lists the instrument as Illumina HiSeq 2500. TCRdb redid the processing of the public reads, applying fastp at Q25 and MiXCR, and retained in-frame beta chains. Identical CDR3 protein sequences are pooled into one entry, listed with their most common genes and DNA. For this sample there are around 330,000 distinct CDR3 sequences; approximately 10% appear just once. The top ten constitute 9.1% of the sample. The material sequenced was blood, either unsorted or a sorted T cell fraction (not recorded which). The receptors derive from a female donor with ankylosing spondylitis or in good health (not recorded which).

This chain joins TRBV28 and TRBJ1-2; 7 bases agree with TRBD1. With V trimmed by 7 bases and J by 4 bases, 18 bases remained unmatched. This CDR3 spans 17 amino acids. Germline V gene lookup returns CDR1 MDHEN and CDR2 SYDVKM. The CDR3 sequence is CASIRQGGKTHRYGYTF. The DNA of the CDR3 is TGTGCCAGCATCAGACAGGGAGGAAAGACCCATCGCTATGGCTACACCTTC.

This clonotype was found many times. The chain joins TRBV7-2 to TRBJ2-1; the D gene is possibly TRBD1 (5 bases). V lost 2 bases, J lost 4 bases, and 6 bases lay in between. Germline values: CDR1 SGHTA, CDR2 FQGNSA. The CDR3 spans 13 residues. This chain's CDR3 is CASSLQGYNEQFF. CDR3 nucleotides: TGTGCCAGCAGCTTACAGGGTTACAATGAGCAGTTCTTC.

There are a few counts of this clonotype. The chain links TRBV20-1 to TRBJ2-2; 7 bases agree with TRBD2. This CDR3 contains 15 residues. The germline V gene encodes CDR1 DFQATT and CDR2 SNEGSKA (reference sequence). With V trimmed by 2 bases and J by 1 base, 4 bases remained unmatched. CDR3 in amino acids: CSARPAGRNTGELFF. CDR3 sequence (DNA): TGCAGTGCTAGACCAGCGGGGAGGAACACCGGGGAGCTGTTTTTT.

Ten or more counts support this clonotype. The chain combines TRBV12-3 or TRBV12-4 with TRBJ2-7; TRBD2 is a possible D gene (6 bases). V shed 4 bases and J shed 4 bases, with 14 bases lying between them. The CDR3 has 14 residues. The DNA for the CDR3 is TGTGCCAGCAGTTCCCAAACTAGCCAGTACGAGCAGTACTTC. Translating it yields CASSSQTSQYEQYF.

This clonotype was seen more than once but under ten times. The CDR3 bases are TGCGCCAGCAGCTTGGATACCCTGAGCACAGATACGCAGTATTTT. As protein: CASSLDTLSTDTQYF. The rearrangement joins TRBV5-1 to TRBJ2-3; no clear D. The CDR3 length is 15 residues. Per the germline V gene, CDR1 is SGHRS and CDR2 is YFSETQ. V was cut by 0 bases and J by 0 bases, with 8 bases left in between.

This clonotype was counted ten times or more. The chain recombines TRBV28 with TRBJ2-1; 8 bases match TRBD2. V dropped 3 bases and J dropped 8; count of bases not matched to a gene: 12. The CDR3 covers 16 residues. Germline values: CDR1 MDHEN, CDR2 SYDVKM. The CDR3 nucleotides read TGTGCCAGCAGTTTCCCCTCTGGCGGGAGGCGGGATGAGCAGTTCTTC. It specifies CASSFPSGGRRDEQFF.

J is TRBJ1-1 and V is TRBV30, with TRBD1 identical over 9 bases. Per germline, CDR1 GTSNPN and CDR2 SVGIG (reference sequence). The CDR3 covers 15 residues. The V segment lost 1 base and the J segment 2 bases; nucleotides outside the gene matches: 5. The CDR3 protein is CAWSGIQGANTEAFF. The DNA for the CDR3 is TGTGCCTGGAGTGGCATACAGGGGGCAAACACTGAAGCTTTCTTT.

This clonotype was found many times. The chain uses TRBV12-3 or TRBV12-4 and TRBJ2-1; possibly TRBD2 for D (6 bases). The CDR3 length is 14 residues. V was pared by 5 bases and J by 6 bases, with 14 bases between. CDR3 loop: CASSDPGLTNEQFF. In nucleotides, the CDR3 is TGTGCCAGCAGTGATCCGGGACTCACCAATGAGCAGTTCTTC.

This clonotype was detected many times. The chain carries TRBV5-5 and TRBJ2-2; D is undetermined. The CDR3 is 14 residues long. Per the germline V gene, CDR1 is SGHKS and CDR2 is YYEKEE (reference sequence). The ends were cut back, 1 base at V and 1 base at J, with 5 bases in the middle. The CDR3 loop is CASSLRLNTGELFF. The CDR3 DNA sequence: TGTGCCAGCAGCTTGAGGCTGAACACCGGGGAGCTGTTTTTT.

Ten or more counts support this clonotype. This chain joins TRBV7-2 and TRBJ1-4; D gene unclear. Germline V gives CDR1 SGHTA, CDR2 FQGNSA. Trimming cost V 5 bases and J 10 bases, with 23 bases left between them. The CDR3 length is 16 residues. CDR3 coding DNA: TGTGCCAGCAGCACAATGGGTCGAGGGCTGGGAGGAAAACTGTTTTTT. Translation gives CASSTMGRGLGGKLFF.

This clonotype was recorded at least ten times. V and J are TRBV12-3 or TRBV12-4 and TRBJ2-3; unclear D gene. The V and J ends lost 6 bases and 3 bases respectively, with 4 bases between them. The CDR3 totals 11 residues. The CDR3 DNA follows: TGTGCCAGCAGCCAGACAGATACGCAGTATTTT. It yields the protein CASSQTDTQYF.

The chain is built from TRBV3-1 and TRBJ2-1; D may be TRBD1 (6 bases). Germline CDR1 LGHDT, CDR2 YNNKEL (reference sequence). The V and J ends lost 0 bases and 7 bases respectively, with 13 bases between them. The CDR3 consists of 15 residues. The DNA for the CDR3 is TGTGCCAGCAGCCAAGATCCCAGGGGCCGAAATGAGCAGTTCTTC. The encoded protein is CASSQDPRGRNEQFF.

This clonotype was seen many times. The V call is TRBV4-2, the J call TRBJ2-7, with 7 bases lining up with TRBD2. The CDR3 covers 15 residues. V trimming: 0 bases; J trimming: 3 bases; junction bases outside the gene matches: 5. Looked up from germline, CDR1 is LGHNA and CDR2 is YNFKEQ. This CDR3 reads CASSQESGLDYEQYF. CDR3 bases: TGTGCCAGCAGCCAAGAATCCGGACTAGACTACGAGCAGTACTTC.

Ten or more counts support this clonotype. The rearrangement joins TRBV5-1 to TRBJ2-1; TRBD2 aligns across 7 bases. The V segment lost 4 bases and the J segment 5 bases; nucleotides outside the gene matches: 6. The V gene's germline CDR1 is SGHRS and CDR2 YFSETQ. The CDR3 loop spans 14 amino acids. CDR3 amino acids: CASSESGANNEQFF. For the CDR3, the DNA is TGCGCCAGCAGCGAGAGCGGGGCGAACAATGAGCAGTTCTTC. The full variable domain, its missing parts supplied by reference TRBV5-1 and TRBJ2-1, is KAGVTQTPRYLIKTRGQQVTLSCSPISGHRSVSWYQQTPGQGLQFLFEYFSETQRNKGNFPGRFSGRQFSNSRSEMNVSTLELGDSALYLCASSESGANNEQFFGPGTRLTVL.

The V call is TRBV3-1, the J call TRBJ2-4; D possibly corresponds to TRBD2 (6 bases). Germline V gives CDR1 LGHDT, CDR2 YNNKEL (reference sequence). Trimming took off 11 bases at V and 2 bases at J, with 25 bases between the two ends. This CDR3 spans 17 amino acids. CDR3 DNA: TGTGCCTGCACCTTTCGACTAGTCCAGTCTCCCAAAAACATTCAGTACTTC. This codes for CACTFRLVQSPKNIQYF. The full variable domain, its missing parts supplied by reference TRBV3-1 and TRBJ2-4, is DTAVSQTPKYLVTQMGNDKSIKCEQNLGHDTMYWYKQDSKKFLKIMFSYNNKELIINETVPNRFSPKSPDKAHLNLHINSLELGDSAVYFCACTFRLVQSPKNIQYFGAGTRLSVL.

Concerning this clonotype: One base away lies a much larger clone, so this may be a sequencing read error. In DNA, the CDR3 is TGTGCCACCAGCAGAGATCGGGGTGACTATAATTCACCCATCCACTTT. This codes for CATSRDRGDYNSPIHF. The rearrangement links TRBV15 to TRBJ1-6, with unresolved D. Germline V gene lookup returns CDR1 LNHNV and CDR2 YYDKDF (reference sequence). The CDR3 contains 16 residues.

The gene calls are TRBV7-2 and TRBJ2-1, with a possible D match to TRBD2 (6 bases). The CDR3 extends over 16 amino acids. V shed 5 bases and J shed 4 bases, with 18 bases lying between them. Germline CDR1 is SGHTA and CDR2 is FQGNSA. This CDR3 reads CASSAGLRLGYNEQFF. DNA for the CDR3: TGTGCCAGCAGCGCGGGACTCCGCTTGGGGTACAATGAGCAGTTCTTC.

This clonotype has just a few counts. The gene calls are TRBV5-1 and TRBJ1-6, with D possibly being TRBD1 (5 bases). Germline assignment: CDR1 SGHRS and CDR2 YFSETQ. V lost 4 bases, J lost 7 bases, and 15 bases lay in between. The CDR3 contains 15 residues. The CDR3 protein is CASSTGASGNSPLHF. In DNA form, the CDR3 reads TGCGCCAGCAGCACCGGGGCCTCGGGCAATTCACCCCTCCACTTT. Filled out from reference TRBV5-1 and TRBJ1-6, the complete variable domain reads KAGVTQTPRYLIKTRGQQVTLSCSPISGHRSVSWYQQTPGQGLQFLFEYFSETQRNKGNFPGRFSGRQFSNSRSEMNVSTLELGDSALYLCASSTGASGNSPLHFGNGTRLTVT.